Following are 8 T cell receptor beta chains from one sample sequenced in a study of shared clonotypes between healthy human individuals. Sequencing was performed with immunoSEQ multiplex PCR; in TCRdb, only in-frame clones are kept and a portion is missing. The sample has some 1.5 million clones; around 98% are singletons. The source material was naive CD4+ T cells sorted from blood. Subset: CD45RA+ positively selected. These receptors were taken from a man under 40 in good health.

The rearrangement uses TRBV1 and TRBJ1-1. TRBV1 corresponds to a pseudogene. This CDR3 region has 15 residues. CDR3 coding DNA: TGCACCAGCAGCCAAGGGCGGGGAGGGGACACTGAAGCTTTCTTT. It specifies CTSSQGRGGDTEAFF.

This chain links TRBV11-2 with TRBJ2-7; 7 positions match TRBD1. The germline V gene encodes CDR1 SGHAT and CDR2 FQNNGV. Germline trimming cut 4 bases from V and 3 bases from J; bases unmatched to any gene: 6. The CDR3 has 14 residues. CDR3 bases: TGTGCCAGCAGCTCAGGGACAGCATACTACGAGCAGTACTTC. Translated: CASSSGTAYYEQYF.

Only one count was recorded for this clone. J is TRBJ2-3 and V is TRBV7-3; D remains ambiguous. The ends were cut back, 0 bases at V and 2 bases at J, with 6 bases in the middle. Germline V lookup: CDR1 SGHTA, CDR2 FQGTGA. The CDR3 runs 14 residues. CDR3 bases: TGTGCCAGCAGCTTAACTAGGAACACAGATACGCAGTATTTT. It specifies CASSLTRNTDTQYF.

The CDR3 sequence: CASSRGGMGFEQYF. CDR3 sequence (DNA): TGTGCCAGCAGCCGCGGGGGCATGGGATTCGAGCAGTACTTC. V usage is TRBV7-9 and J usage is TRBJ2-7, with D perhaps matching TRBD2 (7 bases). The germline CDR1 and CDR2 sequences are SEHNR and FQNEAQ (reference sequence). The CDR3 has 14 amino acids. Trimming shortened V by 5 bases and J by 6 bases, and 17 bases separated the two germline ends.

This clone was observed a single time. The chain couples TRBV11-1 to TRBJ2-2; maybe TRBD2 (5 bases). The CDR3 runs to 15 residues. CDR1 and CDR2 (germline): SGHAT, FQDESV (reference sequence). Trimming took 1 base from V and 4 from J, leaving 10 bases between them. DNA for the CDR3: TGTGCCAGCAGCTTAGGGGTCGGACTCACCGGGGAGCTGTTTTTT. Translation: CASSLGVGLTGELFF.

About this clone itself: Other DNA sequences in this specimen translate into the identical CDR3. The CDR3 here is CASSPDRVETQYF. CDR3 DNA: TGCGCCAGCAGCCCCGACAGGGTGGAGACCCAGTACTTC. V is TRBV5-1 and J is TRBJ2-5; 7 bases are a match to TRBD1. CDR3 length: 13 amino acids. V lost 4 bases, J lost 5 bases, and 5 bases stayed unmatched. The germline gives CDR1 SGHRS, CDR2 YFSETQ.

This rearrangement joins TRBV15 to TRBJ2-7, with a weak D call TRBD2 (6 bases). The CDR3 spans 14 residues. Germline assignment: CDR1 LNHNV and CDR2 YYDKDF (reference sequence). The V end was cut by 3 bases, the J end by 6 bases, with 15 bases between. The CDR3 nucleotides are TGTGCCACCAGCAGCCCGGGACTTCCCCGCGAGCAGTACTTC. Its protein is CATSSPGLPREQYF.

The rearrangement uses TRBV5-8 and TRBJ1-2; D not certain. Germline V lookup: CDR1 SGHTS, CDR2 YDEGEE. Trimming pared 1 base from V and 4 bases from J, leaving 11 bases between. This CDR3 is 14 amino acids long. CDR3 region: CASSLFGLGYGYTF. The CDR3 DNA reads TGTGCCAGCAGCTTGTTTGGGCTGGGCTATGGCTACACCTTC.